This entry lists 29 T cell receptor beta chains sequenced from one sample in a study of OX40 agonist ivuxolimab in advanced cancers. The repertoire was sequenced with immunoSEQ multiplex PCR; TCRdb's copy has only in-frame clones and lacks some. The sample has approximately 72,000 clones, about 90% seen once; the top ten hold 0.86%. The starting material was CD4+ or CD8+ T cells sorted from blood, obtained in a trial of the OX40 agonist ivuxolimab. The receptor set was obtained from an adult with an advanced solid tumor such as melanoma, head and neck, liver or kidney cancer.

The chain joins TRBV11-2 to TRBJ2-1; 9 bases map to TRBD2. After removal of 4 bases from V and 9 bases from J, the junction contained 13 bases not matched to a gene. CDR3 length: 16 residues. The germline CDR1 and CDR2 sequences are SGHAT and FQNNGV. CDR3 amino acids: CASSSLAGGRISEQFF. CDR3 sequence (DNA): TGTGCCAGCAGCTCACTAGCGGGTGGTCGAATAAGTGAGCAGTTCTTC.

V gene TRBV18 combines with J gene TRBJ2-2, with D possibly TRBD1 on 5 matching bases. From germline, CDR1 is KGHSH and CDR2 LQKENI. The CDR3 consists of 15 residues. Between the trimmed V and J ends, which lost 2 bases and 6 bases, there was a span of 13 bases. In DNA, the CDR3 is TGTGCCAGCTCACCATCGACAGCCCCTGCCGGGGAGCTGTTTTTT. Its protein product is CASSPSTAPAGELFF.

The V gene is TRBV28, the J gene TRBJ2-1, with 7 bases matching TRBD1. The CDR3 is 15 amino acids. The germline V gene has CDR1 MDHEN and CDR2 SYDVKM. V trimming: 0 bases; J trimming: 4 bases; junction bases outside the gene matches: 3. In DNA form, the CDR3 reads TGTGCCAGCAGTTTATGGACAGGGCCGTACAATGAGCAGTTCTTC. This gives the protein CASSLWTGPYNEQFF.

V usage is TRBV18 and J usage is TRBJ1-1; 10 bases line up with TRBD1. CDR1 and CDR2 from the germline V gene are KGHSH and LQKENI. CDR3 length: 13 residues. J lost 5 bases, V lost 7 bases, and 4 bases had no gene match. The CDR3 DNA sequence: TGTGCCAGCTTGGGACAGGGGATTACTGAAGCTTTCTTT. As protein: CASLGQGITEAFF. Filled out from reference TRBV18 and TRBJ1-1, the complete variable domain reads NAGVMQNPRHLVRRRGQEARLRCSPMKGHSHVYWYRQLPEEGLKFMVYLQKENIIDESGMPKERFSAEFPKEGPSILRIQQVVRGDSAAYFCASLGQGITEAFFGQGTRLTVV.

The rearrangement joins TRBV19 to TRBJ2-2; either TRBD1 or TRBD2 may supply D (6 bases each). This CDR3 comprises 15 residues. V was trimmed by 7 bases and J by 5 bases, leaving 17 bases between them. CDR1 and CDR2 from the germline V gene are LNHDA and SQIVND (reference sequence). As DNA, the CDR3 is TGTGCCAGTAAGGCGTGGGGGGCGCTGACCGGGGAGCTGTTTTTT. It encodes CASKAWGALTGELFF.

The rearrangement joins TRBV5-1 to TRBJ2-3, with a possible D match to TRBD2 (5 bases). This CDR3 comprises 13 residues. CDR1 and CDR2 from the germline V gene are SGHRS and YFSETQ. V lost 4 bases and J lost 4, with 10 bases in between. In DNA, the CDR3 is TGCGCCAGCAGCCAACCGGGGTCAGATACGCAGTATTTT. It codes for CASSQPGSDTQYF.

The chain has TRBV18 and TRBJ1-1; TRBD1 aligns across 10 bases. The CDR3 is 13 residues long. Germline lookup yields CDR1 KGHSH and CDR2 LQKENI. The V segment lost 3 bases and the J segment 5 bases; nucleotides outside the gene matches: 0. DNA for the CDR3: TGTGCCAGCTCACCGGGACAGGGGACTGAAGCTTTCTTT. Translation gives CASSPGQGTEAFF. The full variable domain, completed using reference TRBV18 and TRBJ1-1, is NAGVMQNPRHLVRRRGQEARLRCSPMKGHSHVYWYRQLPEEGLKFMVYLQKENIIDESGMPKERFSAEFPKEGPSILRIQQVVRGDSAAYFCASSPGQGTEAFFGQGTRLTVV.

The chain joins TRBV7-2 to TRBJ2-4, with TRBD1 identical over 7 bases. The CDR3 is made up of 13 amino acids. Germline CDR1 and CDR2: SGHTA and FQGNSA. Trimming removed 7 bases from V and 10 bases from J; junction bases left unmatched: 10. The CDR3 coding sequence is TGTGCCAGCACCAGCTTAGGGGGCGTTATTCAGTACTTC. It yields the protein CASTSLGGVIQYF.

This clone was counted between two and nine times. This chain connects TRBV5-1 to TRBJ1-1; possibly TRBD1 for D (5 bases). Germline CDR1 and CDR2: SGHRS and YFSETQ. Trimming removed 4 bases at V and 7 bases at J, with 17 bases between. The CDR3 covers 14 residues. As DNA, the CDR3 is TGCGCCAGCAGCCCAGCGGCGGGGGATGGTGAAGCTTTCTTT. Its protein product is CASSPAAGDGEAFF.

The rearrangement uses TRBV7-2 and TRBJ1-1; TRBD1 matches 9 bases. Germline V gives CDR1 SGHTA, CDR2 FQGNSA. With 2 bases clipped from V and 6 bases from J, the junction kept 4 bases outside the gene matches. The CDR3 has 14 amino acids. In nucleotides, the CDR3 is TGTGCCAGCAGCTTACAGGGACAGGGTGCTGAAGCTTTCTTT. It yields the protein CASSLQGQGAEAFF.

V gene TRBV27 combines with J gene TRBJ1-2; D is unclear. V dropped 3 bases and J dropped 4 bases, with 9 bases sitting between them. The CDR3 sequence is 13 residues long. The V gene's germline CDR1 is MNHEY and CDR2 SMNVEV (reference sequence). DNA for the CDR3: TGTGCCAGCAGTTTGGTGGGAGGCTATGGCTACACCTTC. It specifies CASSLVGGYGYTF.

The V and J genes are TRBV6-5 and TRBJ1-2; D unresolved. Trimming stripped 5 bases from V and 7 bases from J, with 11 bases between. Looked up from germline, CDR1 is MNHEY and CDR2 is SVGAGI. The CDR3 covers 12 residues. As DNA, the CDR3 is TGTGCCAGCAGTCCCAGTGGACCTGGCTACACCTTC. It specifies CASSPSGPGYTF.

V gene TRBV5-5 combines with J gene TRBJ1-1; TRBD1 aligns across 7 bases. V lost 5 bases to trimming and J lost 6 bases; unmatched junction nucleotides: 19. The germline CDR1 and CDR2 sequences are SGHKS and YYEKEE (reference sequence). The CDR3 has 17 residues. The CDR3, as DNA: TGTGCCAGCAGTTTCATTTTCAAGACAGGGCCGGGTGCTGAAGCTTTCTTT. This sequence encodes CASSFIFKTGPGAEAFF.

CDR3: CASSITSAQETQYF. The CDR3 DNA reads TGCGCCAGCAGCATCACTAGCGCCCAAGAGACCCAGTACTTC. The chain links TRBV4-1 to TRBJ2-5; TRBD2 agrees at 7 bases. This CDR3 is 14 amino acids long. Germline-derived CDR1 and CDR2 are MGHRA and YSYEKL. The junction had 4 bases not matched to a gene; V was cut back by 5 bases and J by 1 base.

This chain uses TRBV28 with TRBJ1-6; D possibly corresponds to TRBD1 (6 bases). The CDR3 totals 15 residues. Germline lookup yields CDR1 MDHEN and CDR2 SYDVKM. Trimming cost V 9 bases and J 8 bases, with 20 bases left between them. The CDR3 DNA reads TGTGCCAGTATACCACAACAGGGAGACGATTCACCCCTCCACTTT. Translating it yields CASIPQQGDDSPLHF.

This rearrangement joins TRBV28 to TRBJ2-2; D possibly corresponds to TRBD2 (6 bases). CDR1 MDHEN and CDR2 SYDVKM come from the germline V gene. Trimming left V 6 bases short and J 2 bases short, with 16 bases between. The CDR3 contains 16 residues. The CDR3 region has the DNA TGTGCCAGCAGAAACCCGGGACTTCCAAACACCGGGGAGCTGTTTTTT. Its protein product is CASRNPGLPNTGELFF.

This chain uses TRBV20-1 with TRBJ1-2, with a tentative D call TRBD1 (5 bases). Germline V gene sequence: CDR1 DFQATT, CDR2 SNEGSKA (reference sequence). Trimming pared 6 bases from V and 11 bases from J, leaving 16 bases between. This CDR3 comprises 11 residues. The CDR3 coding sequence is TGCAGTGCCCGGAGCGCCGGGGGATACACCTTC. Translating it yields CSARSAGGYTF.

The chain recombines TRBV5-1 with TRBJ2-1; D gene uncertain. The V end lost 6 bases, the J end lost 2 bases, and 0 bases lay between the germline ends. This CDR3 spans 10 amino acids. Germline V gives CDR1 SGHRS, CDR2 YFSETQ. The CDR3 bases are TGCGCCAGCACCTACAATGAGCAGTTCTTC. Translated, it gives CASTYNEQFF.

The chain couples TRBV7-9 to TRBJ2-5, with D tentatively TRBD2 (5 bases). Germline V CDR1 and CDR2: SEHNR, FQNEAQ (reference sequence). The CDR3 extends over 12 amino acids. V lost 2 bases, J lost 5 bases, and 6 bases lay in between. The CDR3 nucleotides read TGTGCCAGCAGCTTATTAGCGGAGACCCAGTACTTC. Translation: CASSLLAETQYF.

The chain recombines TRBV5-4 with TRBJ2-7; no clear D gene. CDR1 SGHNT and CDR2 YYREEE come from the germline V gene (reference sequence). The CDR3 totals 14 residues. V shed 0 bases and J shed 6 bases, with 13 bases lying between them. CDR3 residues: CASSLGAGPGEQYF. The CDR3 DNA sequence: TGTGCCAGCAGCTTGGGTGCAGGTCCAGGCGAGCAGTACTTC.

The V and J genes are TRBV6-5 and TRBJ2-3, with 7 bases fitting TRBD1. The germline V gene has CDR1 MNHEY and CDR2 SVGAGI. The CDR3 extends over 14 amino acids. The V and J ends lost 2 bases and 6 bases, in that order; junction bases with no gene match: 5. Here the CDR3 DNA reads TGTGCCAGCAGTTACAGAGGGGGCGAGGATACGCAGTATTTT. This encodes CASSYRGGEDTQYF.

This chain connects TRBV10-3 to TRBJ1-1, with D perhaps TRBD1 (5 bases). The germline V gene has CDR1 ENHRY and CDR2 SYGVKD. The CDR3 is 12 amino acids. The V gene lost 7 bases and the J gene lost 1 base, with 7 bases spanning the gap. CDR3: CAITGANTEAFF. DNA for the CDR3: TGTGCCATCACCGGGGCGAACACTGAAGCTTTCTTT.

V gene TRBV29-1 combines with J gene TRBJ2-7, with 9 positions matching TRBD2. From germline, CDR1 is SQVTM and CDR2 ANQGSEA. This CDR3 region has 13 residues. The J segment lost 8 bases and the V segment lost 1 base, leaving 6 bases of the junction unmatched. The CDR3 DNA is TGCAGCGTTGAAGGTCGGCTAGCGGGGCAGCAGTACTTC. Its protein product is CSVEGRLAGQQYF.

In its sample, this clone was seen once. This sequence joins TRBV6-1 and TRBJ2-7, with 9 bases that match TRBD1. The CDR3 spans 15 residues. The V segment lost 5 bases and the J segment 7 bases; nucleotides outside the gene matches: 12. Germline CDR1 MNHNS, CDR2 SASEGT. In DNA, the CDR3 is TGTGCCAGCAGTCAACCGGGACAGGGATCAAGGGAGCAGTACTTC. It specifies CASSQPGQGSREQYF.

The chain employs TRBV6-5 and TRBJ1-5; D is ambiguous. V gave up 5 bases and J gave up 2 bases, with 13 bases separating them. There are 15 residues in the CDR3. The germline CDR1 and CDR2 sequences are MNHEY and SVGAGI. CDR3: CASSSFRSGNQPQHF. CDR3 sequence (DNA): TGTGCCAGCAGTAGTTTCAGGAGTGGCAATCAGCCCCAGCATTTT.

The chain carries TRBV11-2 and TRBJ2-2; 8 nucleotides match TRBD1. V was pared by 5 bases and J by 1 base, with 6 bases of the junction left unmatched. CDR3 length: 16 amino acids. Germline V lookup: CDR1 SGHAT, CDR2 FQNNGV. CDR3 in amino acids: CASSLRTGRNTGELFF. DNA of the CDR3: TGTGCCAGCAGCCTCCGGACAGGGCGGAACACCGGGGAGCTGTTTTTT.

The CDR3 sequence is CSVSGGPTDTQYF. CDR3 nucleotides: TGCAGCGTAAGCGGGGGCCCCACAGATACGCAGTATTTT. The genes are TRBV29-1 and TRBJ2-3, with 8 positions matching TRBD2. The CDR3 loop spans 13 amino acids. The germline CDR1 and CDR2 sequences are SQVTM and ANQGSEA. Trimming at V came to 6 bases and at J to 2 bases, leaving 4 bases not matched to a gene.

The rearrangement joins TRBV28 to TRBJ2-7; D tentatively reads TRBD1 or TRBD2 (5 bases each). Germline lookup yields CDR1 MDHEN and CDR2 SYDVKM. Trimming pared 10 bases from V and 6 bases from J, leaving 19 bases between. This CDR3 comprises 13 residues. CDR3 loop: CATQTKGTIEQYF. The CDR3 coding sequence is TGTGCCACCCAGACCAAGGGGACGATCGAGCAGTACTTC. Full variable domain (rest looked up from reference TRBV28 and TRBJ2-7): DVKVTQSSRYLVKRTGEKVFLECVQDMDHENMFWYRQDPGLGLRLIYFSYDVKMKEKGDIPEGYSVSREKKERFSLILESASTNQTSMYLCATQTKGTIEQYFGPGTRLTVT.

CDR3 region: CASSEFGLREDTQYF. The CDR3 bases are TGTGCCAGCAGTGAATTCGGATTGAGGGAAGATACGCAGTATTTT. This rearrangement joins TRBV6-1 to TRBJ2-3; weak D call: TRBD2 (5 bases). This CDR3 spans 15 amino acids. The V end was cut by 2 bases, the J end by 5 bases, with 14 bases between. Germline-derived CDR1 and CDR2 are MNHNS and SASEGT.